This T cell receptor beta chain stems from a study of T cells after yellow fever vaccination. Findings and limits, study-wide: Reappearance after the booster was seen for most primary-vaccination clones, at around 95% CD4 and less than 90% CD8.

CDR1 is MNHEY, CDR2 SVGAGI, per germline. With 7 bases removed from V and 1 base from J, the gap between germline ends came to 10 bases. This CDR3 contains 13 residues. Universal primer sites and UMIs were introduced during 5'RACE template-switching synthesis of TCR cDNA. TCRdb re-analysed the 5' RACE reads in MiXCR, keeping a single row per CDR3 protein. This table has 95,000 to 100,000 distinct CDR3 sequences, approximately 5.5% appearing once. This clonotype was recorded a few times. The antigen remains undetermined. Sequencing was performed on CD8+ T cells sorted from PBMCs, taken 10 days after the yellow fever booster vaccination. The gene calls are TRBV6-5 and TRBJ1-1; tentative D call: TRBD1 (5 bases). The TCR comes from a man aged 18-30 years who received the YFV17D yellow fever vaccine. The CDR3 nucleotides read TGTGCCAGCACCTACGGGGGGAACACTGAAGCTTTCTTT. Translation: CASTYGGNTEAFF.